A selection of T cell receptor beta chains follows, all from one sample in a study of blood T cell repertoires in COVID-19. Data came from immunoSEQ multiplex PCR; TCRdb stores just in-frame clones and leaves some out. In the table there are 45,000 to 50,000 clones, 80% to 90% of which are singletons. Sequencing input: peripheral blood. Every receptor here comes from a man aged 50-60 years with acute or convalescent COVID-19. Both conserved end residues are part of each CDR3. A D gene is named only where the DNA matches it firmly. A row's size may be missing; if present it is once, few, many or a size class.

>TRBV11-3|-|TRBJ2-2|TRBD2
TGTGCCAGCAGCTTAGTGCTAGCGGGAGGAGCCGGGGAGCTGTTTTTT
CASSLVLAGGAGELFF
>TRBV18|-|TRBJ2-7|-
TGTGCCAGCTCATTACTAGCTACAAGCTCCTACGAGCAGTACTTC
CASSLLATSSYEQYF
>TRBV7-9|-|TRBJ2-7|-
TGTGCCAGCAGCCCCCCGCTCGGGGACGAGCAGTACTTC
CASSPPLGDEQYF
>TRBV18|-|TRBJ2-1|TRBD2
TGTGCCAGCTCACCGGCAACGGGACTAGTCGCGTACAATGAGCAGTTCTTC
CASSPATGLVAYNEQFF
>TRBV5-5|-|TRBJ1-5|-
TGTGCCAGCAGCTTGGGCCCAACAGGGACCGACCAGCCCCAGCATTTT
CASSLGPTGTDQPQHF
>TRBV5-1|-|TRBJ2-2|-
TGCGCCAGCACATTGACAGTATCCACCGGGGAGCTGTTTTTT
CASTLTVSTGELFF
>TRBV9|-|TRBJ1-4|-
TGTGCCAGCAGCCCAGGCGGGGGCACTAATGAAAAACTGTTTTTT
CASSPGGGTNEKLFF
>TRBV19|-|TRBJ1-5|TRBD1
TGTGCCAGTAGTGGGACAGCTAATCAGCCCCAGCATTTT
CASSGTANQPQHF
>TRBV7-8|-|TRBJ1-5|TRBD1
TGTGCCAGCAGCTCCATACAGGGGTCAGATCAGCCCCAGCATTTT
CASSSIQGSDQPQHF
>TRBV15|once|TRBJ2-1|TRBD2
TGTGCCACCAGCGGTGGGACTAGCGGGATCGATGAGCAGTTCTTC
CATSGGTSGIDEQFF
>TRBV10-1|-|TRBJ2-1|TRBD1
TGCGCCAGCAGTTTGGGACAGGGGTTCTACAATGAGCAGTTCTTC
CASSLGQGFYNEQFF
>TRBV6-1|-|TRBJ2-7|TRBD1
TGTGCCTGCACCCGGGACAGGGGCGGTCTACACGAGCAGTACTTC
CACTRDRGGLHEQYF
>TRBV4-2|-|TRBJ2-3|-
TGTGCCAGCAGCCAAGATATGGCTTTAAGCACAGATACGCAGTATTTT
CASSQDMALSTDTQYF
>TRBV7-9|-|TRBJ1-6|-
TGTGCCAGCAGCTTAGCGCCCCTCAGGGGTAAAGAAAGTAATTCACCCCTCCACTTT
CASSLAPLRGKESNSPLHF
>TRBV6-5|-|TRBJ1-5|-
TGTGCCAGCAGTTACTTTGGGGAGCAGCCCCAGCATTTT
CASSYFGEQPQHF
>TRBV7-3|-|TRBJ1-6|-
TGTGCCAGCAGCTTGCAGGGTGGAAATAATTCACCCCTCCACTTT
CASSLQGGNNSPLHF
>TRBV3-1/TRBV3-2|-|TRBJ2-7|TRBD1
TGTGCCAGCAGCCGAAGACAGGGAACCTACGAGCAGTACTTC
CASSRRQGTYEQYF
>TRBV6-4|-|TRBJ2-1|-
TGTGCCAGCAGTAACGGGAATACCTACAATGAGCAGTTCTTC
CASSNGNTYNEQFF
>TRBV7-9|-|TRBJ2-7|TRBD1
TGTGCCAGCAGCTTACGGTCGGGGACAGGCTCCTACGAGCAGTACTTC
CASSLRSGTGSYEQYF
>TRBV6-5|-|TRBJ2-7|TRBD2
TGTGCCAGCAGCGTGACTAGCGGGAGTGTCGAGCAGTACTTC
CASSVTSGSVEQYF
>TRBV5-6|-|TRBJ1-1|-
TGTGCCAGCAGCTTTCAGGTGGGCACTGAAGCTTTCTTT
CASSFQVGTEAFF
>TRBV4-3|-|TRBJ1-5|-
TGCGCCAGCAGCCAAGATGCGGTAGGACAGCCCCAGCATTTT
CASSQDAVGQPQHF
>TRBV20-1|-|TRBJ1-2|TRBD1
TGCAGTGCTAGTATCCCCGACAGGGACTATGGCTACACCTTC
CSASIPDRDYGYTF
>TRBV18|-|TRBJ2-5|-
TGTGCCAGCTCACCAAGGTTAGGGGCAGAGACCCAGTACTTC
CASSPRLGAETQYF
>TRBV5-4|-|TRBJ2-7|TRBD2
TGTGCCAGCAGCCCCCGGGAGGGCAGGGCTAGCTCCTACGAGCAGTACTTC
CASSPREGRASSYEQYF
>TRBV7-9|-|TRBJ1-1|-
TGTGCCAGCAGCTCCTCCACTGAAGCTTTCTTT
CASSSSTEAFF
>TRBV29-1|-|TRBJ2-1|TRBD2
TGCAGCGTTCTTAGCGGGGGGGATGAGCAGTTCTTC
CSVLSGGDEQFF
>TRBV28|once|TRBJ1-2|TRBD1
TGTGCCAGCAGTTTCTCGAGTGGGACAGGAGGAGGCTACACCTTC
CASSFSSGTGGGYTF
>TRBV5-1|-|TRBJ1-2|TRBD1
TGCGCCAGCAGCTTGGGGGGACAGGGAAGCCAGGGCTACACCTTC
CASSLGGQGSQGYTF
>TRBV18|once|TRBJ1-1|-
TGTGCCAGCTCACCAACCAGGCAGGGGAACACTGAAGCTTTCTTT
CASSPTRQGNTEAFF
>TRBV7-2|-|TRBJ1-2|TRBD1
TGTGCCAGCAGCTTAGAGGGGGCAGGGGTAGCGGTCGGTGGCTACACCTTC
CASSLEGAGVAVGGYTF
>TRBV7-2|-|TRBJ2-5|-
TGTGCCAGCAGCGCTACAGGGAGTTTTGGCGAGACCCAGTACTTC
CASSATGSFGETQYF
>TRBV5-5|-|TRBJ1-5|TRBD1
TGTGCCAGCAGCTTAACCGGGACAGGAGTTTCAAATCAGCCCCAGCATTTT
CASSLTGTGVSNQPQHF
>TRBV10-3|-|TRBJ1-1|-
TGTGCCATCAGTGAGGGCAGTCCCTGGACTGAAGCTTTCTTT
CAISEGSPWTEAFF
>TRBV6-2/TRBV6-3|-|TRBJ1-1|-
TGTGCCAGCAGTTACCGGGGTCGGGGGAACACTGAAGCTTTCTTT
CASSYRGRGNTEAFF
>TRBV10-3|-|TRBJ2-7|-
TGTGCCATCAGTGAGTCTGGCCCGGGCTACGAGCAGTACTTC
CAISESGPGYEQYF
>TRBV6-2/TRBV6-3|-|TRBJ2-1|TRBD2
TGTGCCAGCAGTTCCAGCGGGGGTTACAATGAGCAGTTCTTC
CASSSSGGYNEQFF
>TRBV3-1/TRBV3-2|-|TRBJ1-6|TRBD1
TGTGCCAGCAGGCGACAGGGGGCATGGGATTCACCCCTCCACTTT
CASRRQGAWDSPLHF
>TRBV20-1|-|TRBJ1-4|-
TGCAGTGCTAGTTTAAGGGGCAAGGGTAATGAAAAACTGTTTTTT
CSASLRGKGNEKLFF
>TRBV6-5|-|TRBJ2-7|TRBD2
TGTGCCAGCAGTTTGACTAGCGGGGAGGGGTACGAGCAGTACTTC
CASSLTSGEGYEQYF
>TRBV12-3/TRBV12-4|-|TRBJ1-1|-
TGTGCCAGCAGTTTATCCCGTAACACTGAAGCTTTCTTT
CASSLSRNTEAFF
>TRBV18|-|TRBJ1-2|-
TGTGCCAGCTCACCACCGGCGGAAAACTATGGCTACACCTTC
CASSPPAENYGYTF
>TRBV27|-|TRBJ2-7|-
TGTGCCAGCACCCGAGGGGGTGCCAGGAGCTCCTACGAGCAGTACTTC
CASTRGGARSSYEQYF
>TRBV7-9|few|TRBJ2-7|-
TGTGCCAGCAGCCAAACAGGGTCCTCCTACGAGCAGTACTTC
CASSQTGSSYEQYF
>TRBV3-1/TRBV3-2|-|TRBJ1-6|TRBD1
TGTGCCAGCAGCCAAGAAGGCACAGGGGGGTCACCCCTCCACTTT
CASSQEGTGGSPLHF